A single sample is the source of the 32 T cell receptor beta chains below, sequenced in a study of shared clonotypes between healthy human individuals (TCRdb year 2020). The protocol used for the library was the immunoSEQ multiplex PCR assay. TCRdb re-hosts the immuneACCESS table, in-frame sequences only. Its copies lack some clones; in the studies checked, an unresolved V gene accounts for under half of them, and the cause for the rest is not known. Counted in this sample were 1 million to 1.2 million clones; 70% to 85% of them appeared once. The ten largest clonotypes hold more than 0.85% of the sample. The sequenced sample was memory CD4+ T cells from PBMCs. The intended sense of this specimen's cell subset or site label: CD45RA-negative fraction. These receptor sequences come from a man between 18 and 29 years old in good health. Some clones in this sample may be carry-over from other donors' samples.

The chain combines TRBV5-1 with TRBJ2-2; 7 bases map to TRBD1. V was pared by 3 bases and J by 1 base, with 12 bases of the junction left unmatched. From germline, CDR1 is SGHRS and CDR2 YFSETQ. The CDR3 has 18 amino acids. The CDR3 reads CASSSAGRGFVNTGELFF. CDR3 coding DNA: TGCGCCAGCAGCTCGGCGGGCAGGGGGTTTGTGAACACCGGGGAGCTGTTTTTT.

This clone was picked up many times. The CDR3 region has the DNA TGCAGCGTTGGCATGGCGGCCACTTACGAGCAGTACTTC. This codes for CSVGMAATYEQYF. The chain employs TRBV29-1 and TRBJ2-7; D is undetermined. CDR1 and CDR2 from the germline V gene are SQVTM and ANQGSEA. The CDR3 is 13 amino acids. Deletions cut 4 bases from V and 4 bases from J, with 14 bases between.

This sequence joins TRBV6-4 and TRBJ2-3; D ambiguous. Looked up from germline, CDR1 is MRHNA and CDR2 is SNTAGT. The V gene lost 2 bases and the J gene lost 9 bases, with 12 bases spanning the gap. The CDR3 contains 13 residues. This CDR3 is CASSDPPSPTQYF. CDR3 sequence (DNA): TGTGCCAGCAGTGACCCACCGAGCCCGACGCAGTATTTT.

About this clone itself: The sample carries other DNA sequences with the same CDR3. The CDR3 reads CASSGGNQPQHF. For the CDR3, the DNA is TGTGCCAGCAGCGGGGGAAATCAGCCCCAGCATTTT. The rearrangement links TRBV2 to TRBJ1-5; tentative D call: TRBD1 (5 bases). Germline V gene data show CDR1 as SNHLY and CDR2 as FYNNEI. The CDR3 runs to 12 residues. V shed 6 bases and J shed 4 bases, with 7 bases lying between them.

The chain recombines TRBV5-1 with TRBJ2-7, with D maybe TRBD2 (6 bases). V lost 0 bases and J 0 bases, leaving 10 bases between the germline ends. The CDR3 spans 15 residues. Germline V gene lookup returns CDR1 SGHRS and CDR2 YFSETQ. CDR3 DNA sequence: TGCGCCAGCAGCTTGGTCGGCGGGAACTCCTACGAGCAGTACTTC. Amino acids: CASSLVGGNSYEQYF.

The V call is TRBV18, the J call TRBJ1-1, with D perhaps matching TRBD1 (5 bases). V was trimmed by 6 bases and J by 5 bases, leaving 10 bases between them. CDR3 length: 12 residues. Germline lookup yields CDR1 KGHSH and CDR2 LQKENI. CDR3 coding DNA: TGTGCCAGCTCTCGCAGGGAAACTGAAGCTTTCTTT. The encoded protein is CASSRRETEAFF.

The DNA of the CDR3 is TGTGCCAGCAGCTTGGCAGGACTAAGCTCCTACAATGAGCAGTTCTTC. Translation gives CASSLAGLSSYNEQFF. The chain employs TRBV7-2 and TRBJ2-1; TRBD2 is a possible D gene (6 bases). V dropped 3 bases and J dropped 0 bases, with 12 bases sitting between them. Germline V CDR1 and CDR2: SGHTA, FQGNSA. The CDR3 extends over 16 amino acids.

V usage is TRBV11-1 and J usage is TRBJ2-5; the match to TRBD1 covers 8 bases. The V gene end was trimmed by 5 bases and the J gene end by 4 bases; junction bases not matched to a gene: 9. The CDR3 consists of 15 residues. CDR1 and CDR2 from the germline V gene are SGHAT and FQDESV (reference sequence). The CDR3 region is CASSRQGSVRETQYF. The CDR3 region has the DNA TGTGCCAGCAGCCGACAGGGGAGTGTCAGAGAGACCCAGTACTTC.

This chain links TRBV30 with TRBJ2-1, with a tentative D call TRBD2 (6 bases). Germline CDR1 GTSNPN, CDR2 SVGIG (reference sequence). The germline V and J ends were trimmed by 2 bases and 1 base, with 18 bases remaining between them. CDR3 length: 17 amino acids. In nucleotides, the CDR3 is TGTGCCTGGAGTCGGTCTGGCGGGATGGTTTCCTACAATGAGCAGTTCTTC. Its translation is CAWSRSGGMVSYNEQFF.

The rearrangement links TRBV19 to TRBJ2-7, with D perhaps TRBD2 (6 bases). The germline V gene encodes CDR1 LNHDA and CDR2 SQIVND (reference sequence). CDR3 size: 13 residues. Trimming pared 3 bases from V and 7 bases from J, leaving 13 bases between. This CDR3 reads CASSIGSGGEQYF. CDR3 nucleotide sequence: TGTGCCAGTAGTATCGGATCCGGGGGAGAGCAGTACTTC.

For this clone: Within the sample, other DNA sequences also encode this same CDR3. CDR3 sequence reads: CASSVPGQGTYEQYF. Written as DNA, the CDR3 is TGTGCCAGCAGTGTACCGGGACAGGGGACCTACGAGCAGTACTTC. The chain is built from TRBV28 and TRBJ2-7; the match to TRBD1 covers 10 bases. CDR3 size: 15 residues. Per the germline V gene, CDR1 is MDHEN and CDR2 is SYDVKM. The ends lost 5 bases at V and 2 bases at J; junction bases unmatched: 6.

This rearrangement joins TRBV11-2 to TRBJ1-2, with TRBD1 matching over 12 bases. CDR1 SGHAT and CDR2 FQNNGV come from the germline V gene. The CDR3 extends over 15 amino acids. The junction had 9 bases not matched to a gene; V was cut back by 5 bases and J by 8 bases. This chain's CDR3 is CASSPSGQGAQGYTF. The CDR3 DNA is TGTGCCAGCAGCCCGTCGGGACAGGGGGCGCAAGGCTACACCTTC.

The chain links TRBV1 to TRBJ2-2. TRBV1 counts as a pseudogene. This CDR3 is 14 amino acids long. The CDR3 sequence: CTSSQGKNTGELFF. In DNA form, the CDR3 reads TGCACCAGCAGCCAAGGGAAGAACACCGGGGAGCTGTTTTTT.

This chain connects TRBV6-1 to TRBJ1-1; D is uncertain. The ends were cut back, 4 bases at V and 4 bases at J, with 7 bases in the middle. The CDR3 has 12 amino acids. The germline V gene has CDR1 MNHNS and CDR2 SASEGT. This CDR3 is CASSVYSTEAFF. In nucleotides, the CDR3 is TGTGCCAGCAGTGTTTACAGCACTGAAGCTTTCTTT.

This chain connects TRBV9 to TRBJ2-5; D is possibly TRBD2 (6 bases). The CDR3 runs to 16 residues. Germline V gives CDR1 SGDLS, CDR2 YYNGEE. V lost 1 base to trimming and J lost 9 bases, with 22 bases between them. The CDR3 spells CASSVSGAADERAQYF. The CDR3 DNA follows: TGTGCCAGCAGCGTATCGGGAGCGGCCGACGAAAGGGCCCAGTACTTC.

The rearrangement uses TRBV4-3 and TRBJ1-2, with TRBD1 matching 9 bases. The CDR3 is made up of 15 amino acids. Germline assignment: CDR1 LGHNA and CDR2 YSLEER. Trimming at V came to 0 bases and at J to 8 bases, leaving 7 bases not matched to a gene. CDR3 protein: CASSQEGGQGLGYTF. DNA of the CDR3: TGCGCCAGCAGCCAAGAGGGCGGACAGGGGCTCGGCTACACCTTC.

As to this clone: The sample holds other DNA sequences that translate to the same CDR3. The chain has TRBV28 and TRBJ1-5; no definite D call. The germline V gene has CDR1 MDHEN and CDR2 SYDVKM. V was trimmed by 2 bases and J by 4 bases, leaving 6 bases between them. This CDR3 comprises 13 residues. CDR3 in amino acids: CASSLLRNQPQHF. DNA for the CDR3: TGTGCCAGCAGTTTACTCAGGAATCAGCCCCAGCATTTT.

The chain couples TRBV21-1 to TRBJ2-2; the table gives TRBD1 as D, unverified against the DNA. TRBV21-1 is designated a pseudogene. The CDR3 length is 17 residues. This CDR3 is CASSKFSWTANTGELFF. The CDR3 DNA follows: TGTGCCAGCAGCAAATTTTCGTGGACAGCGAACACCGGGGAGCTGTTTTTT.

CDR3: CASSLAQPLGYTF. The CDR3 DNA follows: TGTGCCAGCAGTTTGGCACAGCCCCTAGGCTACACCTTC. V gene TRBV28 combines with J gene TRBJ1-2; D call uncertain. This CDR3 contains 13 residues. Trimming stripped 3 bases from V and 8 bases from J, with 13 bases between. The germline CDR1 and CDR2 sequences are MDHEN and SYDVKM.

This rearrangement joins TRBV30 to TRBJ1-3; D gene uncertain. The CDR3 has 14 residues. The germline V gene encodes CDR1 GTSNPN and CDR2 SVGIG (reference sequence). V was pared by 1 base and J by 2 bases, with 9 bases between. CDR3 region: CAWSGGRAGNTIYF. The CDR3 DNA reads as TGTGCCTGGAGTGGGGGTAGGGCTGGAAACACCATATATTTT.

The V gene is TRBV28, the J gene TRBJ2-7, with TRBD2 as a possible D gene (7 bases). This CDR3 has 14 amino acids. Germline V gene sequence: CDR1 MDHEN, CDR2 SYDVKM. V shed 7 bases and J shed 5 bases, with 18 bases lying between them. The CDR3 DNA follows: TGTGCCAGCACCCCTAGGGGGGGGGCCCACGAGCAGTACTTC. Protein sequence: CASTPRGGAHEQYF.

This clone was detected only a few times. The rearrangement joins TRBV7-8 to TRBJ2-5; the D is unclear. The CDR3 has 13 amino acids. V was clipped by 5 bases and J by 1 base, with 8 bases between them. Germline CDR1 is SGHVS and CDR2 is FQNEAQ. CDR3 protein: CASSQLFQETQYF. The CDR3 coding sequence is TGTGCCAGCAGCCAACTATTCCAAGAGACCCAGTACTTC. Supplemented by reference TRBV7-8 and TRBJ2-5, the full variable domain reads GAGVSQSPRYKVAKRGQDVALRCDPISGHVSLFWYQQALGQGPEFLTYFQNEAQLDKSGLPSDRFFAERPEGSVSTLKIQRTQQEDSAVYLCASSQLFQETQYFGPGTRLLVL.

The chain carries TRBV7-9 and TRBJ2-1; TRBD2 aligns across 7 bases. Germline V gene sequence: CDR1 SEHNR, CDR2 FQNEAQ (reference sequence). The junction had 9 bases not matched to a gene; V was cut back by 6 bases and J by 7 bases. The CDR3 runs 14 residues. CDR3 sequence: CASSRPNSGNEQFF. As DNA, the CDR3 is TGTGCCAGCAGTAGACCAAATAGCGGGAATGAGCAGTTCTTC.

The rearrangement uses TRBV30 and TRBJ2-3, with 8 bases matching TRBD2. CDR3 length: 14 residues. Germline trimming cut 2 bases from V and 1 base from J; bases unmatched to any gene: 2. Germline CDR1 is GTSNPN and CDR2 is SVGIG (reference sequence). CDR3 in DNA: TGTGCCTGGAGTAGCGGGAGTCGCACAGATACGCAGTATTTT. It specifies CAWSSGSRTDTQYF.

J is TRBJ2-1 and V is TRBV28, with 12 bases aligning to TRBD2. V lost 5 bases and J lost 8; bases outside the gene matches: 19. Per the germline V gene, CDR1 is MDHEN and CDR2 is SYDVKM. The CDR3 totals 19 residues. CDR3 residues: CASSPEVLAGGLRRDEQFF. CDR3 bases: TGTGCCAGCAGTCCCGAAGTACTAGCGGGAGGCCTCCGGCGGGATGAGCAGTTCTTC.

The table lists this clone with a few counts. The sample carries other DNA sequences with the same CDR3. The J gene is TRBJ1-1, the V gene TRBV6-5; D is unresolved. CDR3 length: 13 residues. Germline CDR1 and CDR2: MNHEY and SVGAGI. V gave up 5 bases and J gave up 0 bases, with 7 bases separating them. The CDR3 DNA reads as TGTGCCAGCAGTCCGGCTCTGAACACTGAAGCTTTCTTT. Translated, it gives CASSPALNTEAFF.

The genes are TRBV2 and TRBJ2-7, with a tentative D call TRBD1 (5 bases). The CDR3 is 15 amino acids. V shed 2 bases and J shed 4 bases, with 15 bases lying between them. Per the germline V gene, CDR1 is SNHLY and CDR2 is FYNNEI. The CDR3 is CASSERQGWVYEQYF. Here the CDR3 DNA reads TGTGCCAGCAGTGAAAGGCAGGGTTGGGTGTACGAGCAGTACTTC. Combining the CDR3 with reference TRBV2 and TRBJ2-7 gives the whole variable domain EPEVTQTPSHQVTQMGQEVILRCVPISNHLYFYWYRQILGQKVEFLVSFYNNEISEKSEIFDDQFSVERPDGSNFTLKIRSTKLEDSAMYFCASSERQGWVYEQYFGPGTRLTVT.

The V and J genes are TRBV19 and TRBJ1-5; D is unclear. The CDR3 extends over 14 amino acids. Germline loops: CDR1 LNHDA, CDR2 SQIVND (reference sequence). The V and J ends lost 3 bases and 7 bases respectively, with 13 bases between them. The CDR3 sequence: CASSILAPEQPQHF. CDR3 in DNA: TGTGCCAGTAGTATCCTGGCCCCGGAACAGCCCCAGCATTTT.

There are a few counts of this clone. The CDR3 coding sequence is TGCGCCAGCAGCACTACAGGGGGCGATCAGCCCCAGCATTTT. It specifies CASSTTGGDQPQHF. The V and J genes are TRBV5-1 and TRBJ1-5, with 9 bases that match TRBD1. The length of the CDR3 is 14 residues. Germline V gene lookup returns CDR1 SGHRS and CDR2 YFSETQ. V lost 4 bases and J lost 5; bases outside the gene matches: 4.

This clone appeared once. This rearrangement joins TRBV4-2 to TRBJ2-2; unclear D gene. Trimming shortened V by 3 bases and J by 6 bases, and 14 bases separated the two germline ends. Germline-derived CDR1 and CDR2 are LGHNA and YNFKEQ. The CDR3 runs 15 residues. CDR3 region: CASSQALVRSGELFF. In DNA, the CDR3 is TGTGCCAGCAGCCAGGCTCTAGTGAGGTCCGGGGAGCTGTTTTTT.

In this sample, this clone turned up many times. J is TRBJ1-5 and V is TRBV28; D gene unclear. Trimming removed 4 bases at V and 7 bases at J, with 8 bases between. CDR1 and CDR2 from the germline V gene are MDHEN and SYDVKM. The CDR3 spans 12 residues. CDR3 bases: TGTGCCAGCAGTTCTAATGGCCAGCCCCAGCATTTT. This sequence encodes CASSSNGQPQHF.

This chain uses TRBV27 with TRBJ1-6; no firm D call. The CDR3 is 17 residues long. V was shortened by 1 base and J by 4 bases, with 14 bases between the two germline ends. CDR1 MNHEY and CDR2 SMNVEV come from the germline V gene (reference sequence). The chain's CDR3 is CASSLWAAPTYNSPLHF. Written as DNA, the CDR3 is TGTGCCAGCAGTTTATGGGCAGCGCCCACTTATAATTCACCCCTCCACTTT.